This T cell receptor beta chain was observed in a study of shared clonotypes between healthy human individuals. The germline gives CDR1 SGHNT, CDR2 YYREEE (reference sequence). The ends lost 0 bases at V and 5 bases at J; junction bases unmatched: 5. The CDR3 length is 16 residues. The protocol was immunoSEQ multiplex PCR, while the TCRdb copy is restricted to in-frame clones and leaves out a portion. The sample consists of approximately 2.5 million clones, around 90% of them appearing once. As for this clone: This sample also contains other DNA sequences that code for the same CDR3.

Donors had no recently reported acute infections or vaccinations and were HIV-negative. Input material: naive CD4+ T cells sorted from blood. Subset described: CD45RA+ positively selected. This TCR derives from a man between 18 and 29 years old in good health. This rearrangement joins TRBV5-4 to TRBJ2-5; TRBD2 agrees at 12 bases. The CDR3 region is CASSLDLAGGRETQYF. CDR3 coding DNA: TGTGCCAGCAGCTTGGACCTAGCGGGAGGGCGGGAGACCCAGTACTTC.